The T cell receptor (beta chain) under discussion was sequenced for a study of T-cell reconstitution after alpha-beta-depleted transplantation in children. Germline V gives CDR1 LNHNV, CDR2 YYDKDF (reference sequence). The CDR3 runs 18 residues. The ends were cut back, 5 bases at V and 5 bases at J, with 24 bases in the middle. TCRbeta library preparation incorporated unique molecular identifiers. TCRdb independently ran MiXCR on the PCR reads; one entry per CDR3 protein. The profile covers 420,000 or so distinct CDR3 sequences, with roughly 11% appearing a single time and 4.5% to 7% taken by the ten largest.

The chain couples TRBV15 to TRBJ2-2; D possibly uses TRBD1 or TRBD2 (5 bases each). The receptor comes from a human donor who donated a stem cell graft to a child with acute myeloid leukemia. This specimen consisted of PBMCs from the stem cell graft donor, obtained from the stem cell graft. Here the CDR3 reads CATSFLRTGQGRTGELFF. CDR3 nucleotides: TGTGCCACCAGCTTCCTCCGAACGGGGCAGGGTAGGACCGGGGAGCTGTTTTTT.